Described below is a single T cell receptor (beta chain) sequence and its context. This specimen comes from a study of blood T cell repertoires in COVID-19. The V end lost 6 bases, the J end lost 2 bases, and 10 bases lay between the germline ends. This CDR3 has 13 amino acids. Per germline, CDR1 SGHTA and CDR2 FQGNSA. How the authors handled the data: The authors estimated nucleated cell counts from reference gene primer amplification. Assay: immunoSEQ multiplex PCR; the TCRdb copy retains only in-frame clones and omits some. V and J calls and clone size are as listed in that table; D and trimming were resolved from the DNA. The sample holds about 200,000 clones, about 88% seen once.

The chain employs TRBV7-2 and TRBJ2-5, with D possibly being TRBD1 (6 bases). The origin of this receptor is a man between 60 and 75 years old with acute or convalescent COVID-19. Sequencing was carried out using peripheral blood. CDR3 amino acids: CASRGQKQETQYF. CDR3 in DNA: TGTGCCAGCAGAGGACAGAAACAAGAGACCCAGTACTTC.